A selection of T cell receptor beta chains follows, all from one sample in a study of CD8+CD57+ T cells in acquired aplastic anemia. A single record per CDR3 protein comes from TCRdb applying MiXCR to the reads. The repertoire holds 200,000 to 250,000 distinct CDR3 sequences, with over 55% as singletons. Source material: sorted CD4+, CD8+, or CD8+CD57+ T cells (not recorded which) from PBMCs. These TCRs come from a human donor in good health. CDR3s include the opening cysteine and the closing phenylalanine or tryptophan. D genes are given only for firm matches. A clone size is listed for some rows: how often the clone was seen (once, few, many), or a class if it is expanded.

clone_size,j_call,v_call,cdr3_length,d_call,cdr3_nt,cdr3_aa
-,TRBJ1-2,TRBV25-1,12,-,TGTGCCAGCACCAGGGGCGATTATGGCTACACCTTC,CASTRGDYGYTF
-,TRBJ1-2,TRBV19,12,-,TGTGCCAGTACCCTGGACAGCTATGGCTACACCTTC,CASTLDSYGYTF
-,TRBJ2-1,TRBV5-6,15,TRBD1,TGTGCCAGCAGCTTGGCGAGACAGGGGAGCAATGAGCAGTTCTTC,CASSLARQGSNEQFF
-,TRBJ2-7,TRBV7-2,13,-,TGTGCCAGCAGCTTGTTTAGGACCTACGAGCAGTACTTC,CASSLFRTYEQYF
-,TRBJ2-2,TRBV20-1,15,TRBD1,TGCAGTGCTAGAGCAGACAGGGGCCACACCGGGGAGCTGTTTTTT,CSARADRGHTGELFF
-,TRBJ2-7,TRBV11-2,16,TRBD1,TGTGCCAGCAGCTTAGATTCCAGGACAGGGGTCTACGAGCAGTACTTC,CASSLDSRTGVYEQYF
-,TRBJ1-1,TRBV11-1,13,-,TGTGCCAGCAGCCTATACCGCGAGACTGAAGCTTTCTTT,CASSLYRETEAFF
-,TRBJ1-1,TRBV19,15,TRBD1,TGTGCCAGTAGTATCCAACTAGGGACAGGGCAAGAAGCTTTCTTT,CASSIQLGTGQEAFF
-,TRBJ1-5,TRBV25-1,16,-,TGTGCCAGCAGTGAAGGTTGGGTACAGGACAATCAGCCCCAGCATTTT,CASSEGWVQDNQPQHF
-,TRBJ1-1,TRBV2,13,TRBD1,TGTGCCAGCAGTGAATCGCCAGACAGGGGGGCTTTCTTT,CASSESPDRGAFF
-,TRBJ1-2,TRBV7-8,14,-,TGTGCCAGCAGCTCTCCGGGAAGGGACTATGGCTACACCTTC,CASSSPGRDYGYTF
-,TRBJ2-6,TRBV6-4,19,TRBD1,TGTGCCAGCAGTGACTCGGGAGGACAGGGGGTCTCTGGGGCCAACGTCCTGACTTTC,CASSDSGGQGVSGANVLTF
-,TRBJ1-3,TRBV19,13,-,TGTGCCAGTACCAGGGGACCTGGAAACACCATATATTTT,CASTRGPGNTIYF
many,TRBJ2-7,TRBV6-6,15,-,TGTGCCAGCGCGGGACCGGGCGGAAGCTCCTACGAGCAGTACTTC,CASAGPGGSSYEQYF
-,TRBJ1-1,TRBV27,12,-,TGTGCCAGCAGTGGTGCGGGGCGAGAGGCTTTCTTT,CASSGAGREAFF
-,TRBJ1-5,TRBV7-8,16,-,TGTGCCAGCAGCTCGTCCAGGGTTTTCGGCAATCAGCCCCAGCATTTT,CASSSSRVFGNQPQHF
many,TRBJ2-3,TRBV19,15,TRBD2,TGTGCCAGTAGCCTAGCGGGGGGGCCTGGTGATACGCAGTATTTT,CASSLAGGPGDTQYF
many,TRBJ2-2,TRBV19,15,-,TGTGCCAGTATTAGAGAGGGGTTTGGCACCGGGGAGCTGTTTTTT,CASIREGFGTGELFF
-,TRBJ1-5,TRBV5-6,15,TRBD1,TGTGCCAGCAGCTTGGGGGCAGGGACAGATCAGCCCCAGCATTTT,CASSLGAGTDQPQHF
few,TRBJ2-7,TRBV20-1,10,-,TGCAGTGCCTCCTCACGCGAGCAGTACTTC,CSASSREQYF
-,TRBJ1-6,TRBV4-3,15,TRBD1,TGCGCCAGCAGCCAAGAGGGACAGCTGAATTCACCCCTCCACTTT,CASSQEGQLNSPLHF
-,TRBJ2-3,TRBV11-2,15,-,TGTGCCAGCAGCTTAGATCAGGCTAGCGTTGATACGCAGTATTTT,CASSLDQASVDTQYF
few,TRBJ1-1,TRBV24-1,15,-,TGTGCCACCAGTGATGCCCAGGCAGGGAACACTGAAGCTTTCTTT,CATSDAQAGNTEAFF
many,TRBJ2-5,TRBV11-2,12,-,TGTGCCAGCAGCTTAGGCTGGGAGACCCAGTACTTC,CASSLGWETQYF
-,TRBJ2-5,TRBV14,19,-,TGTGCCAGCAGCCAAGATGGAGCAGGGGGGGAGGCTAGGTTAGAGACCCAGTACTTC,CASSQDGAGGEARLETQYF
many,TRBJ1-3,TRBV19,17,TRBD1,TGTGCCAGTAGTTCCCCGGACAGGGAGTACTCTGGAAACACCATATATTTT,CASSSPDREYSGNTIYF
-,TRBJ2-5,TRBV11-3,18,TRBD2,TGTGCCAGCAGCTTAGATCCCCGTCCCCGCGGGAGAATGGAGACCCAGTACTTC,CASSLDPRPRGRMETQYF
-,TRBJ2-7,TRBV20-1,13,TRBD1,TGCAGTGCGCCGTCGGACAGGAACTACGAGCAGTACTTC,CSAPSDRNYEQYF
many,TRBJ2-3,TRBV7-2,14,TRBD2,TGTGCCAGCAGCGTTTTTGCGGGGGGCGATACGCAGTATTTT,CASSVFAGGDTQYF
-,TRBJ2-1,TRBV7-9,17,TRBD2,TGTGCCAGCAGCCCTAGCCGGACTAGTGGATTCGGCAATGAGCAGTTCTTC,CASSPSRTSGFGNEQFF
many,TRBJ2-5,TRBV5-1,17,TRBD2,TGCGCCAGCAGCTGGATTGGTAGCGGGAGGGCCGGAGAGACCCAGTACTTC,CASSWIGSGRAGETQYF
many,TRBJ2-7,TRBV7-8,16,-,TGTGCCAGCAGCTTAGCTGCAGGGCTAAGCTCCTACGAGCAGTACTTC,CASSLAAGLSSYEQYF
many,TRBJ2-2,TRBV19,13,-,TGTGCCAGTGCGGGACGTTCTACCGGGGAGCTGTTTTTT,CASAGRSTGELFF
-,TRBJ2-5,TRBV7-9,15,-,TGTGCCAGCAGCTTAGACAGGGCGAGGAAAGAGACCCAGTACTTC,CASSLDRARKETQYF
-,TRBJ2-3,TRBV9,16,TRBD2,TGTGCCAGCAGCCTTGATGTCGGGGGGGGCACAGATACGCAGTATTTT,CASSLDVGGGTDTQYF
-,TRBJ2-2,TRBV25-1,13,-,TGTGCCAGCAGTCCCTCCCGGGCCGGGGAGCTGTTTTTT,CASSPSRAGELFF
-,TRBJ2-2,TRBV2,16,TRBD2,TGTGCCAGCAGACCGGGACTAGCGGGAAACACCGGGGAGCTGTTTTTT,CASRPGLAGNTGELFF
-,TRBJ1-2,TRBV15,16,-,TGTGCCACCTCACAAGGTTGGGGGTCTTATAACTATGGCTACACCTTC,CATSQGWGSYNYGYTF
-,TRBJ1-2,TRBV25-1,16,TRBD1,TGTGCCAGCAGTGGGCCGTGGACAGGGGGCGGCTATGGCTACACCTTC,CASSGPWTGGGYGYTF
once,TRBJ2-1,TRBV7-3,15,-,TGTGCCAGCAGCTTCGGGGACGGCGGTATCAATGAGCAGTTCTTC,CASSFGDGGINEQFF
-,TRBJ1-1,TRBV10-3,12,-,TGTGCCATCAGCAGGAGACGGACTGAAGCTTTCTTT,CAISRRRTEAFF
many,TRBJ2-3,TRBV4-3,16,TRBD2,TGCGCCAGCAGCCATCGAGGGACTAGTGCTTCCGATACGCAGTATTTT,CASSHRGTSASDTQYF
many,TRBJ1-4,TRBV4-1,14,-,TGCGCCAGCAAGGCGATGTCAGCAAATGAAAAACTGTTTTTT,CASKAMSANEKLFF
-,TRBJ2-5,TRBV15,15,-,TGTGCCACCAGCGCTGCGGGGGCTCCCCATGAGACCCAGTACTTC,CATSAAGAPHETQYF
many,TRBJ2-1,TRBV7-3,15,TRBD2,TGTGCCAGCAGCCCAGCCCTAGCGGGGGACAATGAGCAGTTCTTC,CASSPALAGDNEQFF
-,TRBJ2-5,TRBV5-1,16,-,TGCGCCAGCAGCCCAGGGACACTTCGGGACCAAGAGACCCAGTACTTC,CASSPGTLRDQETQYF
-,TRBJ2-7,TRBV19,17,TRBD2,TGTGCCAGTAGTCCCCGGAGCCCTAGCGGGAGGGCCTACGAGCAGTACTTC,CASSPRSPSGRAYEQYF